These 28 T cell receptor beta chains were sequenced from one sample in a study of blood T cell repertoires in COVID-19. Profiling relied on immunoSEQ multiplex PCR, and the TCRdb table lists in-frame clones only, not all of them. The repertoire holds about 58,000 clones, with just under 90% as singletons. Source material: peripheral blood. The source is a man in his 60s with acute or convalescent COVID-19.

V and J are TRBV6-2 or TRBV6-3 and TRBJ2-7; 8 bases are a match to TRBD2. Germline assignment: CDR1 MNHEY and CDR2 SVGEGT. V was clipped by 5 bases and J by 7 bases; unmatched bases: 1. The CDR3 covers 11 residues. CDR3 nucleotide sequence: TGTGCCAGCAGTCTAGCGGGTGAGCAGTACTTC. Its protein product is CASSLAGEQYF.

The chain uses TRBV6-5 and TRBJ1-4; D perhaps matches TRBD1 (6 bases). Germline V gives CDR1 MNHEY, CDR2 SVGAGI. CDR3 length equals 15 residues. V was shortened by 4 bases and J by 4 bases, with 13 bases between the two germline ends. CDR3 DNA: TGTGCCAGCAGTTCCACGACAGGATTTAATGAAAAACTGTTTTTT. Translating it yields CASSSTTGFNEKLFF.

V and J are TRBV7-9 and TRBJ2-1; the match to TRBD1 covers 9 bases. This CDR3 has 15 residues. The junction had 4 bases not matched to a gene; V was cut back by 3 bases and J by 4 bases. Germline loops: CDR1 SEHNR, CDR2 FQNEAQ (reference sequence). The chain's CDR3 is CASSFVGQGYNEQFF. The CDR3 DNA reads TGTGCCAGCAGCTTTGTGGGACAGGGTTACAATGAGCAGTTCTTC.

The chain recombines TRBV28 with TRBJ2-5; TRBD2 aligns across 12 bases. Germline-derived CDR1 and CDR2 are MDHEN and SYDVKM. The CDR3 runs to 19 residues. V trimming: 5 bases; J trimming: 4 bases; junction bases outside the gene matches: 17. CDR3 amino acids: CASSQIGETSGSWGETQYF. The CDR3 bases are TGTGCCAGCAGTCAAATCGGCGAGACTAGCGGGAGCTGGGGAGAGACCCAGTACTTC. Combining the CDR3 with reference TRBV28 and TRBJ2-5 gives the whole variable domain DVKVTQSSRYLVKRTGEKVFLECVQDMDHENMFWYRQDPGLGLRLIYFSYDVKMKEKGDIPEGYSVSREKKERFSLILESASTNQTSMYLCASSQIGETSGSWGETQYFGPGTRLLVL.

V gene TRBV28 combines with J gene TRBJ2-3, with 8 bases identical to TRBD2. V shed 7 bases, J shed 3 bases, and the junction held 12 bases outside the gene matches. CDR3 length: 16 residues. Germline V lookup: CDR1 MDHEN, CDR2 SYDVKM. The CDR3 sequence: CASTPRASGRTDTQYF. DNA of the CDR3: TGTGCCAGCACCCCTCGGGCTAGCGGGCGAACAGATACGCAGTATTTT.

The CDR3 region has the DNA TGTGCCAGTAGTACAGACAGGGGAACTAATGAAAAACTGTTTTTT. Protein product: CASSTDRGTNEKLFF. The chain joins TRBV19 to TRBJ1-4, with 8 nucleotides matching TRBD1. The germline V gene has CDR1 LNHDA and CDR2 SQIVND (reference sequence). This CDR3 region has 15 residues. V gave up 4 bases and J gave up 1 base; unmatched junction bases: 2.

The genes are TRBV4-1 and TRBJ2-1; perhaps TRBD2 as D (6 bases). The germline V gene encodes CDR1 MGHRA and CDR2 YSYEKL. Deletions cut 3 bases from V and 1 base from J, with 10 bases between. The CDR3 is made up of 15 amino acids. The CDR3 DNA follows: TGCGCCAGCAGCCAGTCCGGGACTTCCTACAATGAGCAGTTCTTC. This codes for CASSQSGTSYNEQFF.

The chain joins TRBV9 to TRBJ1-1, with D possibly TRBD1 on 5 matching bases. The CDR3 loop spans 15 amino acids. Trimming cost V 4 bases and J 5 bases, with 18 bases left between them. Per the germline V gene, CDR1 is SGDLS and CDR2 is YYNGEE. CDR3 protein: CASSPSGGGGTEAFF. The DNA of the CDR3 is TGTGCCAGCAGCCCTAGTGGCGGGGGAGGGACTGAAGCTTTCTTT. The full variable domain, with the rest looked up from reference TRBV9 and TRBJ1-1, is DSGVTQTPKHLITATGQRVTLRCSPRSGDLSVYWYQQSLDQGLQFLIQYYNGEERAKGNILERFSAQQFPDLHSELNLSSLELGDSALYFCASSPSGGGGTEAFFGQGTRLTVV.

CDR3 bases: TGTGCCTGGGAGCAGGGACAGGGGAGCGCCACAGATACGCAGTATTTT. The encoded protein is CAWEQGQGSATDTQYF. This chain links TRBV30 with TRBJ2-3, with 10 bases identical to TRBD1. Per the germline V gene, CDR1 is GTSNPN and CDR2 is SVGIG (reference sequence). The V and J ends lost 5 bases and 2 bases, in that order; junction bases with no gene match: 10. The CDR3 is made up of 16 amino acids.

This clone has a single count. Here the CDR3 reads CAWKTRGRGMNTQYF. Here the CDR3 DNA reads TGTGCCTGGAAAACTCGGGGCAGGGGGATGAATACGCAGTATTTT. This chain connects TRBV30 to TRBJ2-3, with 7 bases lining up with TRBD1. CDR3 size: 15 residues. V lost 4 bases and J lost 7; bases outside the gene matches: 14. CDR1 and CDR2 from the germline V gene are GTSNPN and SVGIG (reference sequence).

J is TRBJ2-7 and V is TRBV30, with 12 bases identical to TRBD2. There are 15 residues in the CDR3. V trimming: 0 bases; J trimming: 4 bases; junction bases outside the gene matches: 4. Germline V CDR1 and CDR2: GTSNPN, SVGIG (reference sequence). CDR3 DNA sequence: TGTGCCTGGAGTGTAGGGCTAGCGGGAGGGTACGAGCAGTACTTC. Its translation: CAWSVGLAGGYEQYF. Full variable domain (remainder filled in from reference TRBV30 and TRBJ2-7): SQTIHQWPATLVQPVGSPLSLECTVEGTSNPNLYWYRQAAGRGLQLLFYSVGIGQISSEVPQNLSASRPQDRQFILSSKKLLLSDSGFYLCAWSVGLAGGYEQYFGPGTRLTVT.

The chain links TRBV24-1 to TRBJ2-1, with TRBD1 matching 9 bases. J was trimmed by 2 bases and V by 3 bases; bases with no gene match: 4. The CDR3 has 16 amino acids. Germline V CDR1 and CDR2: KGHDR, SFDVKD. CDR3: CATSDPGTGTYNEQFF. The CDR3 nucleotides read TGTGCCACCAGTGATCCCGGGACAGGGACCTACAATGAGCAGTTCTTC.

This chain connects TRBV18 to TRBJ2-1; 7 bases match TRBD1. J lost 5 bases, V lost 2 bases, and 9 bases had no gene match. This CDR3 contains 16 residues. Germline lookup yields CDR1 KGHSH and CDR2 LQKENI. The CDR3 nucleotides read TGTGCCAGCTCACCATTTCTCGGACAGGTCGACAATGAGCAGTTCTTC. As protein: CASSPFLGQVDNEQFF.

The rearrangement links TRBV7-9 to TRBJ2-7; D is unclear. The V and J ends lost 3 bases and 2 bases respectively, with 5 bases between them. Germline CDR1 reads SEHNR; CDR2 reads FQNEAQ (reference sequence). The CDR3 runs 12 residues. Here the CDR3 reads CASSFGAYEQYF. CDR3 nucleotides: TGTGCCAGCAGCTTTGGAGCCTACGAGCAGTACTTC.

This chain connects TRBV28 to TRBJ2-1, with D hard to call. Trimming removed 5 bases from V and 6 bases from J, with 8 bases in between. Looked up from germline, CDR1 is MDHEN and CDR2 is SYDVKM. The CDR3 runs 12 residues. In DNA form, the CDR3 reads TGTGCCAGCAGTCCCAGTTTCAATGAGCAGTTCTTC. It encodes CASSPSFNEQFF.

The J gene is TRBJ2-5, the V gene TRBV10-3; 9 bases map to TRBD2. Germline lookup yields CDR1 ENHRY and CDR2 SYGVKD. With V trimmed by 10 bases and J by 4 bases, 10 bases remained unmatched. This CDR3 region has 14 residues. CDR3 sequence reads: CASGVSGGLETQYF. The CDR3 nucleotides are TGTGCCAGCGGAGTCAGCGGGGGGCTAGAGACCCAGTACTTC.

The CDR3 protein is CASSSASPGLGIDEQFF. The DNA of the CDR3 is TGTGCCAGCAGTTCTGCCTCTCCGGGACTAGGTATTGATGAGCAGTTCTTC. The V and J genes are TRBV28 and TRBJ2-1, with 8 bases identical to TRBD2. The CDR3 has 17 residues. V lost 4 bases, J lost 8 bases, and 16 bases stayed unmatched. CDR1 and CDR2 (germline): MDHEN, SYDVKM.

The chain recombines TRBV7-3 with TRBJ2-3; 9 nucleotides agree with TRBD2. The V gene end was trimmed by 1 base and the J gene end by 6 bases; junction bases not matched to a gene: 8. The CDR3 totals 16 residues. CDR1 is SGHTA, CDR2 FQGTGA, per germline. CDR3 protein: CASSLIAGLARDTQYF. The CDR3 coding sequence is TGTGCCAGCAGCTTAATTGCAGGACTAGCGAGGGATACGCAGTATTTT.

The chain has TRBV24-1 and TRBJ1-4; D is unresolved. The CDR3 totals 15 residues. In germline, CDR1 is KGHDR, CDR2 SFDVKD. Trimming pared 2 bases from V and 1 base from J, leaving 7 bases between. The CDR3 DNA reads TGTGCCACCAGTGATTCACGCGTAACTAATGAAAAACTGTTTTTT. Its protein product is CATSDSRVTNEKLFF.

The table lists this clone with a few counts. V is TRBV30 and J is TRBJ1-1; D not resolved. V was trimmed by 2 bases and J by 4 bases, leaving 5 bases between them. Germline-derived CDR1 and CDR2 are GTSNPN and SVGIG (reference sequence). There are 11 residues in the CDR3. The chain's CDR3 is CAWSFGTEAFF. The CDR3 DNA follows: TGTGCCTGGAGTTTCGGCACTGAAGCTTTCTTT.

The J gene is TRBJ1-3, the V gene TRBV9; TRBD1 aligns across 7 bases. V lost 7 bases, J lost 3 bases, and 7 bases stayed unmatched. The CDR3 is 14 residues long. In germline, CDR1 is SGDLS, CDR2 YYNGEE. The CDR3 sequence is CASSQAGGGNTIYF. Here the CDR3 DNA reads TGTGCCAGCTCCCAGGCAGGGGGTGGAAACACCATATATTTT.

This chain joins TRBV5-1 and TRBJ2-5; 8 bases map to TRBD2. V was clipped by 7 bases and J by 4 bases; unmatched bases: 9. The CDR3 has 14 amino acids. The germline CDR1 and CDR2 sequences are SGHRS and YFSETQ. Written as DNA, the CDR3 is TGCGCCAGCGAGTCAGGACTAGCAGTAGAGACCCAGTACTTC. Its protein is CASESGLAVETQYF.

The V call is TRBV18, the J call TRBJ2-7, with TRBD1 as a possible D gene (5 bases). There are 14 residues in the CDR3. CDR1 is KGHSH and CDR2 is LQKENI in the germline V gene. The V end lost 1 base, the J end lost 6 bases, and 13 bases lay between the germline ends. The CDR3 region has the DNA TGTGCCAGCTCACCACAGGTCCAGGGATCCGAGCAGTACTTC. It codes for CASSPQVQGSEQYF.

The rearrangement joins TRBV5-1 to TRBJ2-3, with a tentative D call TRBD2 (5 bases). This CDR3 spans 14 amino acids. Trimming took 7 bases from V and 3 from J, leaving 15 bases between them. Germline V lookup: CDR1 SGHRS, CDR2 YFSETQ. The CDR3 sequence: CASADSVRTDTQYF. Here the CDR3 DNA reads TGCGCCAGCGCGGACTCGGTGCGGACAGATACGCAGTATTTT.

The sample holds one count of this clone. The chain recombines TRBV10-3 with TRBJ2-3; weak D call: TRBD1 (5 bases). CDR1 ENHRY and CDR2 SYGVKD come from the germline V gene. Trimming removed 5 bases at V and 6 bases at J, with 12 bases between. CDR3 length: 13 residues. The CDR3 sequence: CAISTGPGDTQYF. DNA of the CDR3: TGTGCCATCAGTACAGGTCCAGGGGATACGCAGTATTTT.

CDR3 protein: CASRAREGNEQFF. The CDR3 DNA reads TGCGCCAGCAGGGCGCGGGAGGGTAATGAGCAGTTCTTC. The chain couples TRBV5-1 to TRBJ2-1; 9 positions match TRBD2. From germline, CDR1 is SGHRS and CDR2 YFSETQ. The CDR3 has 13 residues. V shed 5 bases, J shed 7 bases, and the junction held 4 bases outside the gene matches.

The chain combines TRBV6-5 with TRBJ2-1; D is unresolved. V dropped 4 bases and J dropped 6 bases, with 16 bases sitting between them. CDR3 size: 15 residues. Germline V lookup: CDR1 MNHEY, CDR2 SVGAGI. Here the CDR3 reads CASSSTPLRSNEQFF. The CDR3 DNA sequence: TGTGCCAGCAGTTCTACTCCACTTAGAAGCAATGAGCAGTTCTTC.

The rearrangement joins TRBV5-1 to TRBJ1-5; D unresolved. The ends were cut back, 2 bases at V and 9 bases at J, with 15 bases in the middle. CDR3 length: 14 residues. Germline V CDR1 and CDR2: SGHRS, YFSETQ. CDR3 nucleotide sequence: TGCGCCAGCAGCTTTAGCGGCGATTCGGGGCCCCAGCATTTT. Translation gives CASSFSGDSGPQHF.